Below, 4 T cell receptor beta chains from the same sample are listed, as sequenced in a study of blood T cell repertoires in COVID-19 (dated by TCRdb to the early 2020s). Preparation of the library involved the immunoSEQ multiplex PCR assay. The source is immuneACCESS, and TCRdb retained only in-frame sequences with V and J called. Part of the clones is not carried over; for the studies checked, unresolved V genes explain less than half of this, and the remainder is unexplained. The sample table holds some 260,000 clones, of which 88% were seen once. 0.99% of the sample is taken by the ten largest. The sequencing sample was made of peripheral blood. Source of these receptors: a woman aged 40 to 55 who had recovered from COVID-19.

In this sample, this clone turned up many times. The chain joins TRBV5-6 to TRBJ2-3; D is undetermined. Trimming stripped 0 bases from V and 1 base from J, with 12 bases between. The CDR3 is made up of 16 amino acids. Germline CDR1 reads SGHDT; CDR2 reads YYEEEE. Here the CDR3 DNA reads TGTGCCAGCAGCTTGGGGGCCGGCCTGGGCACAGATACGCAGTATTTT. This encodes CASSLGAGLGTDTQYF.

The V call is TRBV27, the J call TRBJ1-5; D not certain. V was cut by 3 bases and J by 10 bases, with 13 bases left in between. Germline assignment: CDR1 MNHEY and CDR2 SMNVEV (reference sequence). The CDR3 runs to 13 residues. DNA for the CDR3: TGTGCCAGCAGTTTGGTGGCGGCGGGACCCCAGCATTTT. Protein sequence: CASSLVAAGPQHF.

This clone has only one observation. This sequence joins TRBV11-3 and TRBJ2-7; a possible D gene is TRBD1 (5 bases). Germline CDR1 is SGHNT and CDR2 is YENEEA. Trimming took 5 bases from V and 4 from J, leaving 12 bases between them. There are 13 residues in the CDR3. The CDR3 sequence: CASSRSRGYEQYF. The DNA for the CDR3 is TGTGCCAGCAGCCGAAGTAGGGGATACGAGCAGTACTTC. Filled out from reference TRBV11-3 and TRBJ2-7, the complete variable domain reads EAGVVQSPRYKIIEKKQPVAFWCNPISGHNTLYWYLQNLGQGPELLIRYENEEAVDDSQLPKDRFSAERLKGVDSTLKIQPAELGDSAVYLCASSRSRGYEQYFGPGTRLTVT.

The chain links TRBV7-2 to TRBJ2-1, with D possibly TRBD2 on 5 matching bases. The V gene lost 5 bases and the J gene lost 6 bases, with 20 bases spanning the gap. The CDR3 contains 16 residues. Germline loops: CDR1 SGHTA, CDR2 FQGNSA. Written as DNA, the CDR3 is TGTGCCAGCAGCCCCGCTAGCTCGCGGACGGGCAATGAGCAGTTCTTC. As protein: CASSPASSRTGNEQFF.